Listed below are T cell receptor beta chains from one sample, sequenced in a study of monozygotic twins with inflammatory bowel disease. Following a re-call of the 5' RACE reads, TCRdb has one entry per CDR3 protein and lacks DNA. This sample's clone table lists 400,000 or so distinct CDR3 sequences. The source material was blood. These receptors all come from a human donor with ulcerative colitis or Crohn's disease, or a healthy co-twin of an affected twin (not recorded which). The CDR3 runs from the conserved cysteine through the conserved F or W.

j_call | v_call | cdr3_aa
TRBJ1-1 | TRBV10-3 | CAISATGSKNTEAFF
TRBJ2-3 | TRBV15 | CATSRDRVDTQYF
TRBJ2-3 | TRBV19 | CASSIIRAESDTQYF
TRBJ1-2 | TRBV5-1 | CASSGVYYGYTF
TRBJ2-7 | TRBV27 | CASSQPGVAYEQYF
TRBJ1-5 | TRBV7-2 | CASSFLSVLQVNQPQHF
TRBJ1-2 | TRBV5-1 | CASSFSDRDYGYTF
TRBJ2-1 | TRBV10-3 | CAISESSTSYNEQFF
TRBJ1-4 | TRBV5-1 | CASSWADNEKLFF
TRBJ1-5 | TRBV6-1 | CASSLGTGNNQPQHF
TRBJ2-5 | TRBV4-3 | CASSQGTALQETQYF
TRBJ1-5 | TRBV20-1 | CSASGLWQFSNQPQHF
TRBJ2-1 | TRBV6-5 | CASSYKREMLEFF
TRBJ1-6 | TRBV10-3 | CAISESGPPLHF
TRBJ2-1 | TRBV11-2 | CASSFGRDRGYNEQFF
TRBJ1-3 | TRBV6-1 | CAVKARSSGNTIYF
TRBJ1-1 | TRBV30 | CAWSHGVEAFF
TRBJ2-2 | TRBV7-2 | CASNSRFRDTGELFF
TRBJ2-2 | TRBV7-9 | CASSFVGELFF
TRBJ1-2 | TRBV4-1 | CASSEDRRYGYTF
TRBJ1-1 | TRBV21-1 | CASTEILNRVRGTEAFF
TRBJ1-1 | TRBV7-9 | CASSLGTGGGWNTEAFF
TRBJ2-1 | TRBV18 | CASSPRTEASYNEQFF
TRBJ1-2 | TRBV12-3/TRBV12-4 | CASTTGTGMSGYTF
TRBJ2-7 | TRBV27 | CASSPGGYSYEQYF
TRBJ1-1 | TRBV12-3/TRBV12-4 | CASQLGVGNTEAFF
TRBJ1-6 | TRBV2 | CASSEGGPGSPLHF
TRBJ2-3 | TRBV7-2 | CASSLRVAGATDTQYF
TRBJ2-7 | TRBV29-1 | CSVEDDREDGNEQYF
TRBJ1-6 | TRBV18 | CASSPQTGHNSPLHF
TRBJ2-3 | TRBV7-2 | CASSLAGTRQDF
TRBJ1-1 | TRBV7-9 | CASSSPTGENTEAFF
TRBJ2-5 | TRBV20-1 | CSARELAGVQETQYF
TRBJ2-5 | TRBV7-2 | CASSFNPGPQETQYF
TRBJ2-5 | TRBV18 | CASSPRAQVETQYF
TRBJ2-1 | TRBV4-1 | CASSPNPTSGAYNEQFF
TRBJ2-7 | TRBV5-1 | CASSQTGASSYEQYF
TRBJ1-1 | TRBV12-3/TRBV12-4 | CAVVRGENTEAFF
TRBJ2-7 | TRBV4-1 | CASSTTSGALYEQYF
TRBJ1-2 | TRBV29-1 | CSAPDNGGGYTF
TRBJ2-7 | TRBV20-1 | CSARLPGTSGPGEQYF